This T cell receptor beta chain was identified in a study of blood T cell repertoires in COVID-19. Study at large: The United States, Italy and Spain were the sources of the acute and convalescent COVID-19 samples. The cDNA or gDNA used as material had been derived from T cells, B-cell-depleted T cells, or PBMCs.

In the original workflow: Amplification of reference gene primers provided the estimated nucleated cell counts. TCRdb's copy holds only in-frame clones and misses some; the assay was immunoSEQ multiplex PCR. The V and J calls and clone size were taken over from that table, and D and trimming were inferred from the DNA. The sample has about 68,000 clones; around 85% are singletons. There are 13 residues in the CDR3. Germline CDR1 reads SGHAT; CDR2 reads FQNNGV. Concerning this clone: The junction and the germline gene differ at one end; a read error may be behind it.

This receptor was identified in a man in his fifties with acute or convalescent COVID-19. The material sequenced was peripheral blood. V is TRBV11-2 and J is TRBJ2-3; D gene ambiguous. The CDR3 bases are TGTGCCAGCAGCTTGGGCACTTCAGACACGCAGTATTTT. It encodes CASSLGTSDTQYF.